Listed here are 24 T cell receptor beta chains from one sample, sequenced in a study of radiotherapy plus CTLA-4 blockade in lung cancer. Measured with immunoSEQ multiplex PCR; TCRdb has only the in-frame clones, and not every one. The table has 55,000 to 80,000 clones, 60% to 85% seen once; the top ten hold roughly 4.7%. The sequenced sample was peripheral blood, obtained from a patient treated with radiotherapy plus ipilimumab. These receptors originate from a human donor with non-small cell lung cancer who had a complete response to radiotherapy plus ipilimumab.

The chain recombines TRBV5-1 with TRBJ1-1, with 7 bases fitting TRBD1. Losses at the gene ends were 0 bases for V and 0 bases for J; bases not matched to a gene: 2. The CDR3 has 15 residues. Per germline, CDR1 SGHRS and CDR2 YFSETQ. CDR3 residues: CASSLGQGMNTEAFF. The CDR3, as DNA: TGCGCCAGCAGCTTGGGACAGGGAATGAACACTGAAGCTTTCTTT. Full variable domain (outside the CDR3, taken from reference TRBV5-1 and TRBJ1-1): KAGVTQTPRYLIKTRGQQVTLSCSPISGHRSVSWYQQTPGQGLQFLFEYFSETQRNKGNFPGRFSGRQFSNSRSEMNVSTLELGDSALYLCASSLGQGMNTEAFFGQGTRLTVV.

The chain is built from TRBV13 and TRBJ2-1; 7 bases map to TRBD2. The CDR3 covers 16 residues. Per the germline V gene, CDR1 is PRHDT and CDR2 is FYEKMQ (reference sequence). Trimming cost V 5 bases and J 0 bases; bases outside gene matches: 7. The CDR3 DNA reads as TGTGCCAGCAGCACCCAACTAGCGTTCTCCTACAATGAGCAGTTCTTC. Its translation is CASSTQLAFSYNEQFF.

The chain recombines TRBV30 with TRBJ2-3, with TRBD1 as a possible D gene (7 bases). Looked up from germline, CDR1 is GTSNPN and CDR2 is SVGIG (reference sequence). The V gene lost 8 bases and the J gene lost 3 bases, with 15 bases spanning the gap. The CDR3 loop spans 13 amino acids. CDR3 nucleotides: TGTGCCCGGACTAAGGGGGCGACAGATACGCAGTATTTT. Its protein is CARTKGATDTQYF.

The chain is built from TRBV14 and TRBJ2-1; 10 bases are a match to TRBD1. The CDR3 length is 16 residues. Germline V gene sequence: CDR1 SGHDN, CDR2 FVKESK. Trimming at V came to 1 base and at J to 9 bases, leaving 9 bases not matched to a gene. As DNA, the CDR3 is TGTGCCAGCAGCCAAGTCGGGACAGGGGATTGGGGTGAGCAGTTCTTC. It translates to CASSQVGTGDWGEQFF.

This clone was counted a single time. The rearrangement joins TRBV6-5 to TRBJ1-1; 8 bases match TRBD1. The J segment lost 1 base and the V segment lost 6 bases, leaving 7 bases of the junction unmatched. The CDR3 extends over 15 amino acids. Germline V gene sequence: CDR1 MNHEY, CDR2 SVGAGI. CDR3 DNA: TGTGCCAGCAGCGGACAGGGAAGGGCGAACACTGAAGCTTTCTTT. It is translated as CASSGQGRANTEAFF.

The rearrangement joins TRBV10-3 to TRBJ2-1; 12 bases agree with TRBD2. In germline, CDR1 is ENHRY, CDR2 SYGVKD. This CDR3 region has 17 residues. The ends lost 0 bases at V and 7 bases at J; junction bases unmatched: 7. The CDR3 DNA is TGTGCCATCAGTGAGTCGGGCACTAGCGGGGGGATGAATGAGCAGTTCTTC. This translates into CAISESGTSGGMNEQFF.

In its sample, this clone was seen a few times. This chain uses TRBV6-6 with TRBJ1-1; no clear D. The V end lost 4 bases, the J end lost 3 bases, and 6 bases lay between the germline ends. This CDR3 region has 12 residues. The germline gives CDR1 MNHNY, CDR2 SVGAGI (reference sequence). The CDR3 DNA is TGTGCCAGCAGTTTAGAAGACACTGAAGCTTTCTTT. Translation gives CASSLEDTEAFF.

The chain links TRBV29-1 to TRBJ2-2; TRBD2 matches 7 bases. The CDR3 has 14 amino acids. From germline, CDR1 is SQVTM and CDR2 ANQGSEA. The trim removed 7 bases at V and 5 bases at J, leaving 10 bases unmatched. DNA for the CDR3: TGCAGCGCCCGCCGGGGGGTCGAGACCGGGGAGCTGTTTTTT. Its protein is CSARRGVETGELFF.

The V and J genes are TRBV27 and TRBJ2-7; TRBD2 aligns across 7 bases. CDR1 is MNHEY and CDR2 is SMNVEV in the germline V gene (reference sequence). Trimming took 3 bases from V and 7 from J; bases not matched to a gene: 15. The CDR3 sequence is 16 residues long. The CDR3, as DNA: TGTGCCAGCAGTTTCGTTTTGCTGACGGGGAGGGTGGAGCAGTACTTC. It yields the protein CASSFVLLTGRVEQYF.

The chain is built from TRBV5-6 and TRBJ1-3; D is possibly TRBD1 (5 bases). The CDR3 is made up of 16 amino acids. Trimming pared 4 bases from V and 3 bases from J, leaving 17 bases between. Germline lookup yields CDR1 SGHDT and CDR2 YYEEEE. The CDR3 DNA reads TGTGCCAGCAGCCCCGGGACGCGGGCGGGTGGAAACACCATATATTTT. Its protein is CASSPGTRAGGNTIYF. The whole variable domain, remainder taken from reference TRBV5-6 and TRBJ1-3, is DAGVTQSPTHLIKTRGQQVTLRCSPKSGHDTVSWYQQALGQGPQFIFQYYEEEERQRGNFPDRFSGHQFPNYSSELNVNALLLGDSALYLCASSPGTRAGGNTIYFGEGSWLTVV.

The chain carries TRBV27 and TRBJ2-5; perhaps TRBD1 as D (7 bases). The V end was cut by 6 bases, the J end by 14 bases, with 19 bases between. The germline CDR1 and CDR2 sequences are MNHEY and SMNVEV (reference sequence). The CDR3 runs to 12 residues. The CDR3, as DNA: TGTGCCAGCAGCTTGCCTCGCGGGACAGTATACTTC. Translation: CASSLPRGTVYF.

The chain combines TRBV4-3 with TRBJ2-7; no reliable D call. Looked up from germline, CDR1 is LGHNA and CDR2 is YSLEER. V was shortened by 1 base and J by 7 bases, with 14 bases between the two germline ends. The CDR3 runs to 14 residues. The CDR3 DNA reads TGCGCCAGCAGCCAAGGGGCCCTCACCGGGGAGCAGTACTTC. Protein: CASSQGALTGEQYF.

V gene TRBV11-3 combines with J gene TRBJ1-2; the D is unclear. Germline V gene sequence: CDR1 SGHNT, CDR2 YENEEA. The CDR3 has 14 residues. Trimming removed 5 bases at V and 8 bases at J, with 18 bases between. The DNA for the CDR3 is TGTGCCAGCAGCCTCCGGGAGGCCCGAGGGGGCTACACCTTC. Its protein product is CASSLREARGGYTF.

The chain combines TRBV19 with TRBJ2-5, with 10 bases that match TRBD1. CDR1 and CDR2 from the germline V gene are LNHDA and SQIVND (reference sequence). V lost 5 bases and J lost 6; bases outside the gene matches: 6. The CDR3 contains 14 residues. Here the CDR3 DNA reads TGTGCCAGTAGTCAAGGACAGGGGGTACAGACCCAGTACTTC. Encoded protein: CASSQGQGVQTQYF.

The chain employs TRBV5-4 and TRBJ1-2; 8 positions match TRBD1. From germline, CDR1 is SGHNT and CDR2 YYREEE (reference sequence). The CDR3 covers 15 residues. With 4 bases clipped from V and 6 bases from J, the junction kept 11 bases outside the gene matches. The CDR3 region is CASSTGQGWAHGYTF. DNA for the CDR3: TGTGCCAGCAGCACCGGACAGGGATGGGCCCATGGCTACACCTTC.

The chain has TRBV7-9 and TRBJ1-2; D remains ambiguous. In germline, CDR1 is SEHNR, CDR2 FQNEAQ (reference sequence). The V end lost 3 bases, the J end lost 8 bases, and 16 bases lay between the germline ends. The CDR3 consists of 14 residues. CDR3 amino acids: CASSLPRGRTGYTF. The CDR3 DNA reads TGTGCCAGCAGCTTGCCGCGAGGGAGGACGGGCTACACCTTC.

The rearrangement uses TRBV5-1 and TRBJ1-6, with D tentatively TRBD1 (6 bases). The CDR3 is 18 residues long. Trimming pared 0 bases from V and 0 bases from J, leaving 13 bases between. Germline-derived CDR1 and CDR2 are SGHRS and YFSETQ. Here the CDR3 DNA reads TGCGCCAGCAGCTTGGATGACAGGCAAAGCTCCTATAATTCACCCCTCCACTTT. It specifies CASSLDDRQSSYNSPLHF.

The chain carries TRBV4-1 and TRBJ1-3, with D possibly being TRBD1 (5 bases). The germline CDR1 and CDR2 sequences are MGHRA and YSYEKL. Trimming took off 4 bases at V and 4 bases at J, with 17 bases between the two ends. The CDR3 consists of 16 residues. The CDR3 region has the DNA TGCGCCAGCAGCCGGGCCCTAGGGGTTTACGGAAACACCATATATTTT. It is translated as CASSRALGVYGNTIYF.

The CDR3 loop is CASSAGTDQETQYF. Here the CDR3 DNA reads TGTGCCAGCAGCGCCGGGACAGATCAAGAGACCCAGTACTTC. This chain links TRBV5-4 with TRBJ2-5; TRBD1 matches at 7 bases. The V and J ends lost 4 bases and 2 bases, in that order; junction bases with no gene match: 5. The CDR3 totals 14 residues. The germline V gene encodes CDR1 SGHNT and CDR2 YYREEE (reference sequence).

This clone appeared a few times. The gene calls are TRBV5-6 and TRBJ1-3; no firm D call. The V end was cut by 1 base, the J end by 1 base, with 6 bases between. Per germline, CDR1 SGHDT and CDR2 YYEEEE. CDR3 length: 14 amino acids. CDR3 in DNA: TGTGCCAGCAGCTTGTACCAGTCTGGAAACACCATATATTTT. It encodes CASSLYQSGNTIYF.

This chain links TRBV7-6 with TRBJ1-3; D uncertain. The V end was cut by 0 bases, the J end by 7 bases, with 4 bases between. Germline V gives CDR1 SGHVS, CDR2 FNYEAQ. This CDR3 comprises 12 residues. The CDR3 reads CASSLAGNTIYF. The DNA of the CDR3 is TGTGCCAGCAGCTTAGCGGGGAACACCATATATTTT.

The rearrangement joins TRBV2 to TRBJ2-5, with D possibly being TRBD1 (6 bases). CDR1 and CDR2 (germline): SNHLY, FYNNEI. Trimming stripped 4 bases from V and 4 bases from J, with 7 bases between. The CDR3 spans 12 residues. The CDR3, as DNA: TGTGCCAGCAGTGTAGGGGGAGAGACCCAGTACTTC. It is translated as CASSVGGETQYF.

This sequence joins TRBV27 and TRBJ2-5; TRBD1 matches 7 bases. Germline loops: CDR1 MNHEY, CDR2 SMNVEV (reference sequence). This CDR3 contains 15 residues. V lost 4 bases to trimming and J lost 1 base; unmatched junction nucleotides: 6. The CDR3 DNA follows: TGTGCCAGCAGTTCTCCGACAGGGACCCAAGAGACCCAGTACTTC. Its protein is CASSSPTGTQETQYF.

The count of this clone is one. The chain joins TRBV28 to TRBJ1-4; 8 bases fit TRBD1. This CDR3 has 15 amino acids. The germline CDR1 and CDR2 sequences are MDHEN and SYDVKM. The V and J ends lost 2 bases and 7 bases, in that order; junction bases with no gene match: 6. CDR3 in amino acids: CASSLPTGGVEKLFF. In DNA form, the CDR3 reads TGTGCCAGCAGTTTACCAACAGGGGGGGTTGAAAAACTGTTTTTT.